The 15 T cell receptor beta chains below all came from one sample that was sequenced in a study of T-cell memory formation after mild COVID-19. TCRdb used MiXCR to reprocess the 5' RACE reads, holding one entry per CDR3 protein. The sample yields 110,000 or so distinct CDR3 sequences, about 24% seen once. Input material: PBMCs or a T cell subset sorted from them (not recorded which). These receptors were obtained from a man between 18 and 35 years old who had mild COVID-19 (a few samples of this study predate the infection). Cell type and time point are not known.

This clonotype was observed a handful of times. V usage is TRBV29-1 and J usage is TRBJ2-1; D uncertain. Per germline, CDR1 SQVTM and CDR2 ANQGSEA. This CDR3 has 12 residues. V was pared by 1 base and J by 10 bases, with 11 bases between. This chain's CDR3 is CSVEVQGSEQFF. The CDR3 region has the DNA TGCAGCGTTGAAGTTCAAGGGTCGGAGCAGTTCTTC.

This clonotype was observed a handful of times. The genes are TRBV5-1 and TRBJ1-1, with 10 bases identical to TRBD1. Looked up from germline, CDR1 is SGHRS and CDR2 is YFSETQ. The length of the CDR3 is 16 residues. Trimming at V came to 4 bases and at J to 5 bases, leaving 11 bases not matched to a gene. CDR3 region: CASSPRDRGMWTEAFF. CDR3 nucleotides: TGCGCCAGCAGCCCCCGGGACAGGGGAATGTGGACTGAAGCTTTCTTT.

The gene calls are TRBV6-5 and TRBJ2-1; D is undetermined. Trimming cost V 0 bases and J 8 bases, with 5 bases left between them. Germline CDR1 and CDR2: MNHEY and SVGAGI. The CDR3 sequence is 12 residues long. DNA of the CDR3: TGTGCCAGCAGTTACTCGAGCCATGAGCAGTTCTTC. This gives the protein CASSYSSHEQFF.

This clonotype occurred a few times. The DNA of the CDR3 is TGTGCCAGCAGCTTAGAGGCGGGGGCAGCGGCCGGCTACACCTTC. Its protein is CASSLEAGAAAGYTF. The genes are TRBV7-6 and TRBJ1-2; TRBD1 might be the D (6 bases). The germline V and J ends were trimmed by 1 base and 8 bases, with 17 bases remaining between them. Looked up from germline, CDR1 is SGHVS and CDR2 is FNYEAQ. This CDR3 contains 15 residues.

In this sample, this clonotype turned up a few times. The rearrangement links TRBV29-1 to TRBJ2-5; 8 positions match TRBD1. This CDR3 is built from 13 residues. Germline CDR1 reads SQVTM; CDR2 reads ANQGSEA. Germline trimming cut 6 bases from V and 5 bases from J; bases unmatched to any gene: 8. Written as DNA, the CDR3 is TGCAGCGTCCAGACAGGGGAGGATGAGACCCAGTACTTC. Its translation is CSVQTGEDETQYF. The full variable domain, rest sourced from reference TRBV29-1 and TRBJ2-5, is SAVISQKPSRDICQRGTSLTIQCQVDSQVTMMFWYRQQPGQSLTLIATANQGSEATYESGFVIDKFPISRPNLTFSTLTVSNMSPEDSSIYLCSVQTGEDETQYFGPGTRLLVL.

This clonotype has a handful of counts. This chain uses TRBV7-9 with TRBJ1-1; TRBD1 aligns across 9 bases. CDR3 length: 17 residues. CDR1 is SEHNR and CDR2 is FQNEAQ in the germline V gene (reference sequence). The V segment lost 4 bases and the J segment 4 bases; nucleotides outside the gene matches: 13. The CDR3, as DNA: TGTGCCAGCAGCTCCTTCCAGAACAGGGGGCGCGGCACTGAAGCTTTCTTT. Translating gives CASSSFQNRGRGTEAFF.

Details on this clonotype: The junction departs from germline at one end; a sequencing error may be responsible. V usage is TRBV7-7 and J usage is TRBJ2-5, with TRBD2 identical over 7 bases. Germline V gene data show CDR1 as SSHAT and CDR2 as FNYEAQ (reference sequence). The CDR3 covers 16 residues. The DNA of the CDR3 is TGTGCTAGCAGCTTAGAGATAGCGGGCCGCCAAGAGACCCAGTACTTC. Amino acids: CASSLEIAGRQETQYF.

This clonotype has a handful of counts. The rearrangement uses TRBV7-9 and TRBJ2-1; maybe TRBD1 (7 bases). This CDR3 comprises 17 residues. Deletions cut 6 bases from V and 5 bases from J, with 23 bases between. CDR1 and CDR2 from the germline V gene are SEHNR and FQNEAQ (reference sequence). CDR3 sequence reads: CASRPQGMAGRDNEQFF. The CDR3 DNA reads as TGTGCCAGCAGACCACAGGGGATGGCGGGGCGGGACAATGAGCAGTTCTTC.

The rearrangement joins TRBV4-1 to TRBJ2-7, with 10 bases matching TRBD1. CDR1 MGHRA and CDR2 YSYEKL come from the germline V gene. V lost 0 bases, J lost 8 bases, and 10 bases stayed unmatched. This CDR3 region has 16 residues. CDR3 coding DNA: TGCGCCAGCAGCCAAGATCCCGGGACAGGGGCGGCGAAGCAGTACTTC. This translates into CASSQDPGTGAAKQYF.

This clonotype has a single count. The CDR3 DNA sequence: TGCGCCAGCAGCCAAGGCGGTGGTACGCAGTATTTT. As protein: CASSQGGGTQYF. J is TRBJ2-3 and V is TRBV4-1; no definite D call. V lost 1 base and J 8 bases, leaving 7 bases between the germline ends. There are 12 residues in the CDR3. Germline V lookup: CDR1 MGHRA, CDR2 YSYEKL.

This clonotype was seen a handful of times. The J gene is TRBJ2-2, the V gene TRBV12-3 or TRBV12-4; D possibly uses TRBD1 or TRBD2 (6 bases each). V was cut by 3 bases and J by 6 bases, with 11 bases left in between. This CDR3 spans 14 amino acids. CDR3 protein: CASSLGRGPGELFF. CDR3 coding DNA: TGTGCCAGCAGTTTGGGCCGGGGGCCCGGGGAGCTGTTTTTT.

The table lists this clonotype with a few counts. Here the CDR3 DNA reads TGTGCCAGCAGCTTAGGGTCTATCGGTGAAGGAGAGACCCAGTACTTC. Amino acids: CASSLGSIGEGETQYF. The J gene is TRBJ2-5, the V gene TRBV11-2; D is unresolved. The CDR3 sequence is 16 residues long. The germline CDR1 and CDR2 sequences are SGHAT and FQNNGV. V gave up 1 base and J gave up 4 bases, with 16 bases separating them.

This clonotype was seen a handful of times. The chain employs TRBV19 and TRBJ1-6; TRBD1 matches 9 bases. The CDR3 totals 15 residues. Germline V gives CDR1 LNHDA, CDR2 SQIVND (reference sequence). With 4 bases clipped from V and 10 bases from J, the junction kept 8 bases outside the gene matches. CDR3 sequence reads: CASSTWTGAESPLHF. The CDR3 DNA follows: TGTGCCAGTAGTACCTGGACAGGGGCTGAGTCACCCCTCCACTTT.

The gene calls are TRBV27 and TRBJ1-2, with D tentatively TRBD1 (5 bases). Per the germline V gene, CDR1 is MNHEY and CDR2 is SMNVEV (reference sequence). Trimming left V 7 bases short and J 1 base short, with 16 bases between. The CDR3 loop spans 15 amino acids. This CDR3 reads CASTPGQNSNYGYTF. The CDR3 coding sequence is TGTGCCAGCACCCCGGGGCAGAATAGTAACTATGGCTACACCTTC.

The rearrangement joins TRBV18 to TRBJ2-1, with D perhaps TRBD2 (6 bases). The V end was cut by 0 bases, the J end by 9 bases, with 9 bases between. CDR1 and CDR2 (germline): KGHSH, LQKENI. The CDR3 runs 13 residues. CDR3 DNA sequence: TGTGCCAGCTCACCACCGAGCGGGTCTGAGCAGTTCTTC. Amino acid sequence: CASSPPSGSEQFF.